Below are 3 T cell receptor beta chains sequenced from a single sample in a study of a mutant IDH1 vaccine in newly diagnosed glioma. Documented time point: week 11, during vaccination. The investigators gave 300 ug of mutant IDH1 20-mer peptide in each vaccine dose, together with topical imiquimod. These receptors have no known antigen. Assay used: immunoSEQ multiplex PCR; TCRdb lists only in-frame clones, some missing. The repertoire holds 20,000 to 25,000 clones, with 79% as singletons. Material: PBMCs, obtained from a glioma patient whose treatment included an IDH1 peptide vaccine. These TCRs come from a man between 35 and 55 years old with glioma.

The chain joins TRBV4-1 to TRBJ2-5, with a possible D match to TRBD1 (5 bases). Germline V gene lookup returns CDR1 MGHRA and CDR2 YSYEKL. The CDR3 loop spans 15 amino acids. Trimming left V 0 bases short and J 3 bases short, with 11 bases between. The CDR3 coding sequence is TGCGCCAGCAGCCAAGAAGGGGATCGGAAAGAGACCCAGTACTTC. Amino acids: CASSQEGDRKETQYF.

This clone was counted a few times. V is TRBV14 and J is TRBJ1-1, with no clear D. CDR1 is SGHDN and CDR2 is FVKESK in the germline V gene. V lost 6 bases, J lost 1 base, and 12 bases lay in between. This CDR3 is built from 14 residues. The CDR3 bases are TGTGCCAGCAGTCGGACGACGGGGAACACTGAAGCTTTCTTT. Protein product: CASSRTTGNTEAFF. Variable domain in full (rest from reference TRBV14 and TRBJ1-1): EAGVTQFPSHSVIEKGQTVTLRCDPISGHDNLYWYRRVMGKEIKFLLHFVKESKQDESGMPNNRFLAERTGGTYSTLKVQPAELEDSGVYFCASSRTTGNTEAFFGQGTRLTVV.

This sequence joins TRBV7-8 and TRBJ2-6; D perhaps matches TRBD1 (5 bases). CDR1 SGHVS and CDR2 FQNEAQ come from the germline V gene. The CDR3 runs 16 residues. V lost 4 bases, J lost 4 bases, and 14 bases lay in between. The CDR3 bases are TGTGCCAGCAGCTCCGAGGACACTGCCGGGGCCAACGTCCTGACTTTC. Translating gives CASSSEDTAGANVLTF.